This is a list of T cell receptor beta chains from one sample in a study of early T cells in non-severe SARS-CoV-2 infection. A single record per CDR3 protein comes from TCRdb applying MiXCR to the 5' RACE reads. The data contain just under 60,000 distinct CDR3 sequences, about 8% of them seen just once; the ten biggest clones take up roughly 3.5%. Sequences were obtained from whole blood. These TCRs come from an adult who was a healthcare worker with PCR-confirmed SARS-CoV-2 infection or an uninfected control (not recorded which). Each CDR3 is given with its conserved first and last residue. The D gene is left open where the match is weak. The listing skips clone size in some rows; elsewhere it reads once, few, many or a size class.

cdr3_nt: TGCAGCGTGTCCAAAGGGGTCGACTATGGCTACACCTTC
cdr3_aa: CSVSKGVDYGYTF
v_call: TRBV29-1
clone_size: many
d_call: .
j_call: TRBJ1-2

cdr3_nt: TGTGCCAGCAGTGTACAGCCTTACGAGCAGTACTTC
cdr3_aa: CASSVQPYEQYF
v_call: TRBV6-1
clone_size: few
d_call: .
j_call: TRBJ2-7

cdr3_nt: TGTGCCAGCAGTTCCCTAAGACAGCCCACCGGGGAGCTGTTTTTT
cdr3_aa: CASSSLRQPTGELFF
v_call: TRBV28
clone_size: many
d_call: .
j_call: TRBJ2-2

cdr3_nt: TGTGCCAGCAGCGTTGGGGAGATGGGTACAGATACGCAGTATTTT
cdr3_aa: CASSVGEMGTDTQYF
v_call: TRBV9
clone_size: few
d_call: .
j_call: TRBJ2-3

cdr3_nt: TGCGCCAGCAGGGACTTAGCCTCCTACAATGAGCAGTTCTTC
cdr3_aa: CASRDLASYNEQFF
v_call: TRBV5-1
clone_size: few
d_call: .
j_call: TRBJ2-1

cdr3_nt: TGTGCCAGCAGCTTAGTGAGGGGGCACAATGAGCAGTTCTTC
cdr3_aa: CASSLVRGHNEQFF
v_call: TRBV7-9
clone_size: .
d_call: TRBD1
j_call: TRBJ2-1

cdr3_nt: TGTGCCAGCAGCGGATTTGGACTAGCCAATGAGCAGTTCTTC
cdr3_aa: CASSGFGLANEQFF
v_call: TRBV7-2
clone_size: few
d_call: TRBD2
j_call: TRBJ2-1

cdr3_nt: TGTGCCAGCAGTCCGACGGGATCGGGGTCCTATAATTCACCCCTCCACTTT
cdr3_aa: CASSPTGSGSYNSPLHF
v_call: TRBV27
clone_size: many
d_call: .
j_call: TRBJ1-6

cdr3_nt: TGTGCCAGCAGCCAAGGGGGCAGGGGAGTATCTAATGAAAAACTGTTTTTT
cdr3_aa: CASSQGGRGVSNEKLFF
v_call: TRBV3-1
clone_size: few
d_call: .
j_call: TRBJ1-4

cdr3_nt: TGTGCCAGCAGCCAAGGGGACAGGGTGGCCGGGGCCAACGTCCTGACTTTC
cdr3_aa: CASSQGDRVAGANVLTF
v_call: TRBV4-2
clone_size: many
d_call: TRBD1
j_call: TRBJ2-6

cdr3_nt: TGTGCCAGCAGTTTATCTGGCGCAGGGGGCGGCTATGGCTACACCTTC
cdr3_aa: CASSLSGAGGGYGYTF
v_call: TRBV27
clone_size: many
d_call: TRBD1
j_call: TRBJ1-2

cdr3_nt: TGTGCCAGCAGCTTAACGGGGGCGTCAGATACGCAGTATTTT
cdr3_aa: CASSLTGASDTQYF
v_call: TRBV7-6
clone_size: few
d_call: .
j_call: TRBJ2-3

cdr3_nt: TGTGCCAGCAGTGACTCAGCCTACAATGAGCAGTTCTTC
cdr3_aa: CASSDSAYNEQFF
v_call: TRBV2
clone_size: .
d_call: .
j_call: TRBJ2-1

cdr3_nt: TGTGCCAGCAGTCCCGGTTTGTCCTACGAGCAGTACTTC
cdr3_aa: CASSPGLSYEQYF
v_call: TRBV27
clone_size: few
d_call: .
j_call: TRBJ2-7

cdr3_nt: TGCAGTGCTAGAGATCCCCTGGCAGGGGATAATTCACCCCTCCACTTT
cdr3_aa: CSARDPLAGDNSPLHF
v_call: TRBV20-1
clone_size: few
d_call: .
j_call: TRBJ1-6

cdr3_nt: TGTGCCAGCAGTCCCCGACTAGTCCCCTACGAGCAGTACTTC
cdr3_aa: CASSPRLVPYEQYF
v_call: TRBV27
clone_size: many
d_call: .
j_call: TRBJ2-7

cdr3_nt: TGTGCCAGCAGCTTGCTAGCGGGGGCCTACAATGAGCAGTTCTTC
cdr3_aa: CASSLLAGAYNEQFF
v_call: TRBV5-5
clone_size: many
d_call: TRBD2
j_call: TRBJ2-1

cdr3_nt: TGCAGCGCCCTTTTGGGGGCCGACCAAGAGACCCAGTACTTC
cdr3_aa: CSALLGADQETQYF
v_call: TRBV29-1
clone_size: many
d_call: .
j_call: TRBJ2-5

cdr3_nt: TGTGCCAGCAGCTTGGGGTCTAGACTAGCGAAAGATACGCAGTATTTT
cdr3_aa: CASSLGSRLAKDTQYF
v_call: TRBV7-3
clone_size: .
d_call: TRBD2
j_call: TRBJ2-3

cdr3_nt: TGCAGTGCTATCCATGGGACAGGGGTGGGCAATGAGCAGTTCTTC
cdr3_aa: CSAIHGTGVGNEQFF
v_call: TRBV20-1
clone_size: many
d_call: TRBD1
j_call: TRBJ2-1

cdr3_nt: TGTGCCAGCAGTCTGGACGGCGGAGGGAATGAGCAGTTCTTC
cdr3_aa: CASSLDGGGNEQFF
v_call: TRBV2
clone_size: few
d_call: .
j_call: TRBJ2-1

cdr3_nt: TGTGCCAGCAGTTACGTCGGCAACAATGAGCAGTTCTTC
cdr3_aa: CASSYVGNNEQFF
v_call: TRBV6-2/TRBV6-3
clone_size: few
d_call: .
j_call: TRBJ2-1

cdr3_nt: TGTGCCAGCAGCAACCAGGCTAGCGGGAGTAATGAGCAGTTCTTC
cdr3_aa: CASSNQASGSNEQFF
v_call: TRBV9
clone_size: many
d_call: TRBD2
j_call: TRBJ2-1

cdr3_nt: TGTGCCAGCAGCCCTTACTTGGCGAACACCGGGGAGCTGTTTTTT
cdr3_aa: CASSPYLANTGELFF
v_call: TRBV9
clone_size: .
d_call: .
j_call: TRBJ2-2

cdr3_nt: TGTGCCAGCAGGAGGGGAGACCTAGGGGACACTGAAGCTTTCTTT
cdr3_aa: CASRRGDLGDTEAFF
v_call: TRBV6-1
clone_size: .
d_call: .
j_call: TRBJ1-1

cdr3_nt: TGTGCCAGTAGTCCCCGGACTAGTCTAGAAGCCGGGGAGCTGTTTTTT
cdr3_aa: CASSPRTSLEAGELFF
v_call: TRBV19
clone_size: many
d_call: TRBD2
j_call: TRBJ2-2

cdr3_nt: TGTGCCAGCCGGGGAAGCGGGAGGGGGAATGAGCAGTTCTTC
cdr3_aa: CASRGSGRGNEQFF
v_call: TRBV7-9
clone_size: .
d_call: TRBD2
j_call: TRBJ2-1

cdr3_nt: TGTGCCAGCAGTTCTGCACAGGGGAGAACTGAAGCTTTCTTT
cdr3_aa: CASSSAQGRTEAFF
v_call: TRBV28
clone_size: few
d_call: TRBD1
j_call: TRBJ1-1

cdr3_nt: TGTGCCAGTACCTTGCGGATACAGGACGAAAAACTGTTTTTT
cdr3_aa: CASTLRIQDEKLFF
v_call: TRBV19
clone_size: many
d_call: .
j_call: TRBJ1-4

cdr3_nt: TGTGCCACCAGTGATTCCTCCCGGCCCCAGCATTTT
cdr3_aa: CATSDSSRPQHF
v_call: TRBV24-1
clone_size: few
d_call: .
j_call: TRBJ1-5

cdr3_nt: TGCAGCGTTATGAGGGGGCTGAGCACAGATACGCAGTATTTT
cdr3_aa: CSVMRGLSTDTQYF
v_call: TRBV29-1
clone_size: many
d_call: TRBD1
j_call: TRBJ2-3

cdr3_nt: TGTGCCAGCAGTGGGGCGGGACAGGGTGTTTCAGGGGCCAACGTCCTGACTTTC
cdr3_aa: CASSGAGQGVSGANVLTF
v_call: TRBV28
clone_size: many
d_call: TRBD1
j_call: TRBJ2-6

cdr3_nt: TGCAGTGCTAGAGGGGCTAGCGGGAGTTTTTCAGATACGCAGTATTTT
cdr3_aa: CSARGASGSFSDTQYF
v_call: TRBV20-1
clone_size: medium-sized
d_call: TRBD2
j_call: TRBJ2-3

cdr3_nt: TGTGCCAGCAGCTCAACCGGGGGGAAGGAGACCCAGTACTTC
cdr3_aa: CASSSTGGKETQYF
v_call: TRBV7-3
clone_size: many
d_call: TRBD2
j_call: TRBJ2-5

cdr3_nt: TGCAGCGTCCTTGGCGTAGCCAAAAACATTCAGTACTTC
cdr3_aa: CSVLGVAKNIQYF
v_call: TRBV29-1
clone_size: few
d_call: .
j_call: TRBJ2-4

cdr3_nt: TGCAGCGTTGAAACAGGGTACAATGAGCAGTTCTTC
cdr3_aa: CSVETGYNEQFF
v_call: TRBV29-1
clone_size: many
d_call: .
j_call: TRBJ2-1

cdr3_nt: TGCAGCGTTGTTCAGCAGACCTACGAGCAGTACTTC
cdr3_aa: CSVVQQTYEQYF
v_call: TRBV29-1
clone_size: .
d_call: .
j_call: TRBJ2-7

cdr3_nt: TGTGCCAACTCCGTAACAGAGAACACTGAAGCTTTCTTT
cdr3_aa: CANSVTENTEAFF
v_call: TRBV10-3
clone_size: many
d_call: .
j_call: TRBJ1-1

cdr3_nt: TGTGCCAGCAGCCTGGCGGGAATTGGGGGCTACACCTTC
cdr3_aa: CASSLAGIGGYTF
v_call: TRBV27
clone_size: .
d_call: .
j_call: TRBJ1-2

cdr3_nt: TGTGCCAGCAGCTTTAGTCTAGCGGGACACAATGAGCAGTTCTTC
cdr3_aa: CASSFSLAGHNEQFF
v_call: TRBV7-8
clone_size: .
d_call: TRBD2
j_call: TRBJ2-1

cdr3_nt: TGTGCCAGCAGTTACCTGGGACTAGCGACCGGGGAGCTGTTTTTT
cdr3_aa: CASSYLGLATGELFF
v_call: TRBV6-2/TRBV6-3
clone_size: many
d_call: TRBD2
j_call: TRBJ2-2

cdr3_nt: TGTGCCAGCAGCCATGGCAGGCAGGATCAGCCCCAGCATTTT
cdr3_aa: CASSHGRQDQPQHF
v_call: TRBV3-1
clone_size: .
d_call: .
j_call: TRBJ1-5

cdr3_nt: TGTGCCAGTAGTATGTCTGGATCCTACGAGCAGTACTTC
cdr3_aa: CASSMSGSYEQYF
v_call: TRBV19
clone_size: many
d_call: .
j_call: TRBJ2-7

cdr3_nt: TGTGCCAGCACCCGGATGGACAAACATAACTCTGGGGCCAACGTCCTGACTTTC
cdr3_aa: CASTRMDKHNSGANVLTF
v_call: TRBV5-6
clone_size: many
d_call: .
j_call: TRBJ2-6

cdr3_nt: TGTGCCATCCGGGGCGGGAGTAGAGCAGATACGCAGTATTTT
cdr3_aa: CAIRGGSRADTQYF
v_call: TRBV28
clone_size: many
d_call: TRBD2
j_call: TRBJ2-3

cdr3_nt: TGTGCTAGTGGTTTGGGCGAGCTGCGAGAGCAGTTCTTC
cdr3_aa: CASGLGELREQFF
v_call: TRBV12-5
clone_size: many
d_call: .
j_call: TRBJ2-1

cdr3_nt: TGTGCCAGCAGCTTTCCGGGGCCGCCGTTTTTT
cdr3_aa: CASSFPGPPFF
v_call: TRBV7-2
clone_size: many
d_call: .
j_call: TRBJ2-2

cdr3_nt: TGTGCCAGCAGCTTAGGGGCGAACCGGAACACTGAAGCTTTCTTT
cdr3_aa: CASSLGANRNTEAFF
v_call: TRBV7-2
clone_size: few
d_call: .
j_call: TRBJ1-1

cdr3_nt: TGTGCCAGCAGTCCTATAGCTCCCTACAATGAGCAGTTCTTC
cdr3_aa: CASSPIAPYNEQFF
v_call: TRBV27
clone_size: .
d_call: .
j_call: TRBJ2-1

cdr3_nt: TGTGCCATCAGTGAGTCCGGGGTACAAGGAGGCTACACCTTC
cdr3_aa: CAISESGVQGGYTF
v_call: TRBV10-3
clone_size: many
d_call: .
j_call: TRBJ1-2

cdr3_nt: TGTGCCAGCAGTTCCGGACGGATTCCCAACGAGCAGTACTTC
cdr3_aa: CASSSGRIPNEQYF
v_call: TRBV27
clone_size: .
d_call: .
j_call: TRBJ2-7

cdr3_nt: TGTGCCAGCAGTGAACCAACTGGGGGGGAGACCCAGTACTTC
cdr3_aa: CASSEPTGGETQYF
v_call: TRBV6-1
clone_size: .
d_call: .
j_call: TRBJ2-5

cdr3_nt: TGCAGTGCTAGCGGGGGGGGCGCAATGAACACTGAAGCTTTCTTT
cdr3_aa: CSASGGGAMNTEAFF
v_call: TRBV20-1
clone_size: many
d_call: .
j_call: TRBJ1-1

cdr3_nt: TGTGCCAGCAGCCAATCCGAACGGAAGCAGTTCTTC
cdr3_aa: CASSQSERKQFF
v_call: TRBV14
clone_size: .
d_call: .
j_call: TRBJ2-1

cdr3_nt: TGTGCCAGCAGCGTTTCAGAGGACAATGAGCAGTTCTTC
cdr3_aa: CASSVSEDNEQFF
v_call: TRBV9
clone_size: few
d_call: .
j_call: TRBJ2-1

cdr3_nt: TGTGCCAGCAGTTGGAGGGCTAGCGGGAGAGACGAGCAGTACTTC
cdr3_aa: CASSWRASGRDEQYF
v_call: TRBV6-6
clone_size: .
d_call: TRBD2
j_call: TRBJ2-7

cdr3_nt: TGCAGTGCTAGACGGAGCGGGCGATCCGACGAGCAGTACTTC
cdr3_aa: CSARRSGRSDEQYF
v_call: TRBV20-1
clone_size: .
d_call: .
j_call: TRBJ2-7